This T cell receptor beta chain stems from a study of shared clonotypes between healthy human individuals. Generated by immunoSEQ multiplex PCR, the TCRdb table keeps only in-frame clones and is missing some. This table has approximately 400,000 clones, roughly 96% appearing once. CDR1 is MNHEY and CDR2 is SVGAGI in the germline V gene. This CDR3 contains 14 residues. V dropped 6 bases and J dropped 7 bases, with 15 bases sitting between them. The sample was memory CD8+ T cells sorted from blood. Subset: CD45RO+ cells pooled with CCR7-negative TemRA cells. J is TRBJ2-2 and V is TRBV6-5; weak D call: TRBD1 (6 bases). This sequence originates from a man aged 25 to 40 in good health. CDR3 DNA sequence: TGTGCCAGCAGCGGACAGAGTGGGATCGGGGAGCTGTTTTTT. Translated, it gives CASSGQSGIGELFF.